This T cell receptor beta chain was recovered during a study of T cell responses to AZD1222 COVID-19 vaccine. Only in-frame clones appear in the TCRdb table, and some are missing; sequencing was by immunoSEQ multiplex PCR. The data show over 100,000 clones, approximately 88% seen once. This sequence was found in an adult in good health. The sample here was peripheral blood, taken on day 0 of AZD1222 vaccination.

CDR3 amino acids: CASSLNREAGELFF. Here the CDR3 DNA reads TGTGCCAGCAGCTTGAACAGGGAGGCCGGGGAGCTGTTTTTT. This rearrangement joins TRBV5-4 to TRBJ2-2; D is possibly TRBD1 or TRBD2 (6 bases each). V lost 1 base and J lost 6, with 10 bases in between. Germline V gene lookup returns CDR1 SGHNT and CDR2 YYREEE (reference sequence). The CDR3 extends over 14 amino acids.